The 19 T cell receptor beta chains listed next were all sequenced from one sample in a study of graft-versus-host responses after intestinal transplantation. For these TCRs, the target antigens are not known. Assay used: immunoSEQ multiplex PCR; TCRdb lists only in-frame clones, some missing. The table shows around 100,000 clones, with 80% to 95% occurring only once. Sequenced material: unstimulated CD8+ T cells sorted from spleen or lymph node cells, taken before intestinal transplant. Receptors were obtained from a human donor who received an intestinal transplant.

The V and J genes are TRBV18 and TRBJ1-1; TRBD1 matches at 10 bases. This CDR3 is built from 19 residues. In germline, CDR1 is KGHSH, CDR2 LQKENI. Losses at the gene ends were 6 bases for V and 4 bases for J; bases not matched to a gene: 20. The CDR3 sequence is CASSLGTGAFTQGGTEAFF. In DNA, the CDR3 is TGTGCCAGCTCCCTCGGGACAGGGGCCTTCACACAAGGTGGCACTGAAGCTTTCTTT.

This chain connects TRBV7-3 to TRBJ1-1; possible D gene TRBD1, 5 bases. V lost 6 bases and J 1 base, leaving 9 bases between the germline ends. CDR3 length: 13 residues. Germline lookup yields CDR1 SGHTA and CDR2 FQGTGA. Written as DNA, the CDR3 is TGTGCCAGCAGTCAGGGTGGGAACACTGAAGCTTTCTTT. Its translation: CASSQGGNTEAFF. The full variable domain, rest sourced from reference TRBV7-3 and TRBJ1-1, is GAGVSQTPSNKVTEKGKYVELRCDPISGHTALYWYRQSLGQGPEFLIYFQGTGAADDSGLPNDRFFAVRPEGSVSTLKIQRTERGDSAVYLCASSQGGNTEAFFGQGTRLTVV.

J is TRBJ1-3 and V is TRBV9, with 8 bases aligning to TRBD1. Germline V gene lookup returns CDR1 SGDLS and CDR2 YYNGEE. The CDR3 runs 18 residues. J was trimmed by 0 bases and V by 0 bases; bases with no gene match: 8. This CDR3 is CASSVDDRGLYSGNTIYF. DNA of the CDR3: TGTGCCAGCAGCGTAGACGACAGGGGACTATACTCTGGAAACACCATATATTTT.

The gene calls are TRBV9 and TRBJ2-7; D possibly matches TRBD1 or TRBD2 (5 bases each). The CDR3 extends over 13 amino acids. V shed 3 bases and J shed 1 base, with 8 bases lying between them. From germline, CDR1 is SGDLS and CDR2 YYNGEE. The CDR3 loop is CASSGDGSYEQYF. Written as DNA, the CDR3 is TGTGCCAGCAGCGGGGACGGTTCCTACGAGCAGTACTTC.

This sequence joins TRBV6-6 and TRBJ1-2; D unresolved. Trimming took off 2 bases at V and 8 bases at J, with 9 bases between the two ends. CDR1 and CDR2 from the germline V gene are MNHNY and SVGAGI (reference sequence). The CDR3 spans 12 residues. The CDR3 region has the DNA TGTGCCAGCAGTTACGGGGAGGGCGGCTACACCTTC. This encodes CASSYGEGGYTF.

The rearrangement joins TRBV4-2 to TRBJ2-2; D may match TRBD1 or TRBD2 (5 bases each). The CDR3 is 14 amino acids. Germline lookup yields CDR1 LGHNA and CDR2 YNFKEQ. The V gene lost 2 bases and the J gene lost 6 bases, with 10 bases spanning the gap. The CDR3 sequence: CASSQTQGAGELFF. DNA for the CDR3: TGTGCCAGCAGCCAAACCCAGGGAGCCGGGGAGCTGTTTTTT.

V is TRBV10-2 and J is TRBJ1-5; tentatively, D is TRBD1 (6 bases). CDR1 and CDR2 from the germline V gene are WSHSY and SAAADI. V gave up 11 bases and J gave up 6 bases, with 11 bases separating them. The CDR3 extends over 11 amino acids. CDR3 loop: CAAGGGQPQHF. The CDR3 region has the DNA TGCGCCGCGGGGGGCGGTCAGCCCCAGCATTTT.

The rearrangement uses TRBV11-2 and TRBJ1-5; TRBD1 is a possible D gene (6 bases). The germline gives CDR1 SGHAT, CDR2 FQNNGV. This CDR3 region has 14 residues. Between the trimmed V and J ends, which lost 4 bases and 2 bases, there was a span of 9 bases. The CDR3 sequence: CASSYEGGNQPQHF. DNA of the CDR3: TGTGCCAGCAGCTACGAGGGGGGCAATCAGCCCCAGCATTTT. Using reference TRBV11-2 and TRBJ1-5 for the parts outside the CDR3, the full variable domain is EAGVAQSPRYKIIEKRQSVAFWCNPISGHATLYWYQQILGQGPKLLIQFQNNGVVDDSQLPKDRFSAERLKGVDSTLKIQPAKLEDSAVYLCASSYEGGNQPQHFGDGTRLSIL.

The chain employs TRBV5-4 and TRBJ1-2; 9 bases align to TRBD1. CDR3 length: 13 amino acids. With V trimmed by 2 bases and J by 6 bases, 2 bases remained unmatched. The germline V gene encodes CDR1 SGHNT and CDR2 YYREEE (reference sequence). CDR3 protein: CASSFRDRDGYTF. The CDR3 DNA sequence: TGTGCCAGCAGCTTTCGGGACAGGGATGGCTACACCTTC.

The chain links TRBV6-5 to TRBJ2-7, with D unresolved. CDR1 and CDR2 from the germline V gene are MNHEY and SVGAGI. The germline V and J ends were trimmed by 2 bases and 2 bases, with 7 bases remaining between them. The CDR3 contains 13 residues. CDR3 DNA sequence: TGTGCCAGCAGTTACGGCAGAACCTACGAGCAGTACTTC. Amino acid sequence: CASSYGRTYEQYF.

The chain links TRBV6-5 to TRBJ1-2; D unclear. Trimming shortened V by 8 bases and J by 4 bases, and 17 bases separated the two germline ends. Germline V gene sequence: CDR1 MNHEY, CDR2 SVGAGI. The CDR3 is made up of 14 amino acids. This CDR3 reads CASPSKVRGYGYTF. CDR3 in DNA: TGTGCCAGCCCCAGTAAAGTCCGAGGCTATGGCTACACCTTC.

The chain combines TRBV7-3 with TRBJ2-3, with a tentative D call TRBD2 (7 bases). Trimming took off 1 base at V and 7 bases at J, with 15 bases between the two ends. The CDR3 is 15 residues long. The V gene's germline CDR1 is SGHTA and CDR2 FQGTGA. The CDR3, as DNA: TGTGCCAGCAGCTTAATGGGGGGGCCCTCGAATACGCAGTATTTT. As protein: CASSLMGGPSNTQYF.

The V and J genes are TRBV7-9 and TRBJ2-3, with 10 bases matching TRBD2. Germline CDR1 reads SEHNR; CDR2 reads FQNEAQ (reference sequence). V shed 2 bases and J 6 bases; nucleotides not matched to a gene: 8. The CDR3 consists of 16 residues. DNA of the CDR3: TGTGCCAGCAGCTTAACAACTAGCGGGGTGATCGATACGCAGTATTTT. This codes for CASSLTTSGVIDTQYF.

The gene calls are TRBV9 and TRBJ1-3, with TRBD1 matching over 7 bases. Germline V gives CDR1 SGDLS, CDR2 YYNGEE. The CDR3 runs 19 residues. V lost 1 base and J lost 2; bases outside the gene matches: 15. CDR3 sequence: CASSVSMMTTGTAGNTIYF. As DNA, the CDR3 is TGTGCCAGCAGCGTAAGTATGATGACAACCGGGACAGCTGGAAACACCATATATTTT.

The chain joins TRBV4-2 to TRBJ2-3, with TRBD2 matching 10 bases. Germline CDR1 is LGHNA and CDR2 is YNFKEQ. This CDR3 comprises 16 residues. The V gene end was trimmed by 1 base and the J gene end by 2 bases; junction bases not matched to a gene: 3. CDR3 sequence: CASSQGLAGITDTQYF. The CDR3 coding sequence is TGTGCCAGCAGCCAAGGACTAGCGGGCATCACAGATACGCAGTATTTT.

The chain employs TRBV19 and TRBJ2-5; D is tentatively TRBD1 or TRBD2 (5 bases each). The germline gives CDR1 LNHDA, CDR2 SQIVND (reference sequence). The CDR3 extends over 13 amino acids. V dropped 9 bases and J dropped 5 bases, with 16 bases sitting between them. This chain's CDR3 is CASRGAVEETQYF. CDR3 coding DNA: TGTGCCAGCCGAGGGGCGGTAGAGGAGACCCAGTACTTC.

The CDR3 spells CASSRTGWQPQHF. The CDR3 DNA is TGTGCCAGCAGTCGGACAGGGTGGCAGCCCCAGCATTTT. This chain links TRBV7-9 with TRBJ1-5, with 8 bases aligning to TRBD1. CDR1 and CDR2 from the germline V gene are SEHNR and FQNEAQ (reference sequence). This CDR3 comprises 13 residues. J gave up 7 bases and V 6 bases, and 5 bases lay outside the gene matches.

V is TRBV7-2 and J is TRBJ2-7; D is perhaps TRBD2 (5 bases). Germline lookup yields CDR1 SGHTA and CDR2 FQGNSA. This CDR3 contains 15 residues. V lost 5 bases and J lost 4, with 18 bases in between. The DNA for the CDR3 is TGTGCCAGCAGCGCCGACGTAGCGTACATATACGAGCAGTACTTC. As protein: CASSADVAYIYEQYF. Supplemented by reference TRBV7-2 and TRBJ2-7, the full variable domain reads GAGVSQSPSNKVTEKGKDVELRCDPISGHTALYWYRQSLGQGLEFLIYFQGNSAPDKSGLPSDRFSAERTGGSVSTLTIQRTQQEDSAVYLCASSADVAYIYEQYFGPGTRLTVT.

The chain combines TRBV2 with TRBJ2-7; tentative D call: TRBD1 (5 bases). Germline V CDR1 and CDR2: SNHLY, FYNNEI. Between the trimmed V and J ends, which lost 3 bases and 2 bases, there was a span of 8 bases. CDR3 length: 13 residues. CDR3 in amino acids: CASSETETYEQYF. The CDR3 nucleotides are TGTGCCAGCAGTGAGACAGAAACCTACGAGCAGTACTTC.